This T cell receptor (beta chain) was sequenced for a study of cytomegalovirus exposure and HLA in healthy donors. Method: immunoSEQ multiplex PCR; TCRdb's copy keeps in-frame clones and lacks some. The repertoire includes over 200,000 clones, less than 85% of them detected once, and 4.5% to 6% sits in the top ten. V dropped 4 bases and J dropped 6 bases, with 28 bases sitting between them. This CDR3 region has 19 residues. Per the germline V gene, CDR1 is SGHRS and CDR2 is YFSETQ. The chain joins TRBV5-1 to TRBJ2-2, with a tentative D call TRBD2 (6 bases). Sequenced sample: PBMCs. This TCR came from a woman aged 18-35 years in good health and CMV-seronegative. Here the CDR3 reads CASSPHSASAASFAGELFF. The CDR3 coding sequence is TGCGCCAGCAGCCCCCATTCGGCTAGCGCCGCGAGTTTCGCCGGGGAGCTGTTTTTT.